This TCR beta chain was sequenced for a study of synovial regulatory T cells in juvenile arthritis. Turning to the study itself: One patient received methotrexate plus infliximab; one lacked treatment information.

Germline lookup yields CDR1 SQVTM and CDR2 ANQGSEA. The CDR3 contains 15 residues. Nucleotide data are not available. Sequenced by immunoSEQ multiplex PCR; TCRdb stores in-frame clones only, minus some. Recorded for this sample: some 6,000 clones. Details on this clone: The antigen is unknown.

Study results and limitations: Blood Treg cells that were inflammation-associated showed lower TCR diversity than other blood Treg cells. Synovial Tregs shared more CDR3 sequences with iaTregs than other blood Tregs. iaTreg TCR repertoires were largely private across patients and partially overlapped synovial Teff and blood CPL.

The clonotype comes from a donor under 30 with juvenile idiopathic arthritis. The chain recombines TRBV29-1 with TRBJ2-1; with no DNA, the TCRdb D assignment of TRBD2 cannot be verified. The sample was Treg cells from blood. Subset meaning: remaining (HLA-DR-negative) circulating blood Treg cells. The CDR3 region is CSVELGTSLDNEQFF.